The subject of this entry is one TCR beta chain. Its target is unknown. The data were obtained in a study of siplizumab effects on memory and regulatory T cells. Findings and limits, study-wide: Siplizumab led to significantly less abundant alloreactive sequences that could be traced back to unstimulated CD4+ memory cells.

The CDR3 length is 14 residues. V was pared by 7 bases and J by 0 bases, with 5 bases of the junction left unmatched. CDR1 and CDR2 (germline): MNHEY, SMNVEV (reference sequence). Profiling relied on immunoSEQ multiplex PCR, and the TCRdb table lists in-frame clones only, not all of them. The sample carries about 100,000 clones, over 90% recorded once. This clonotype was sampled from a human donor in good health. The sample comprised non-Treg CD4+ T cells sorted from blood. The V call is TRBV27, the J call TRBJ1-1; 7 positions agree with TRBD1. In nucleotides, the CDR3 is TGTGCCAGCAAGACGGGACAGATGAACACTGAAGCTTTCTTT. This sequence encodes CASKTGQMNTEAFF.